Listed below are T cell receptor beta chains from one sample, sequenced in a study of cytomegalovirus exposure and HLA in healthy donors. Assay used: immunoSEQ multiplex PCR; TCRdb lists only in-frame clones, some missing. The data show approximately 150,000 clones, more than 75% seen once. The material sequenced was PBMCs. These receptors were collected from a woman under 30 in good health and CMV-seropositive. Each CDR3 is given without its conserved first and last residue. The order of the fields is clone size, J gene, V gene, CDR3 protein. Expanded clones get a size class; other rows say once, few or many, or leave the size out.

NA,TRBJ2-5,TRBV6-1,ASTRGGGEAQY
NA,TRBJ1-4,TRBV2,ASESLTGVGKLF
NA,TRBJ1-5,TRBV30,AWSVQGARQPQH
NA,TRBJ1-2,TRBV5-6,ASSLAGGSVGYT
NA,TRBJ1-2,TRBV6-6,ASSALGQGYT
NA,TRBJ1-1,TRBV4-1,ASSQERVLDRGRPF
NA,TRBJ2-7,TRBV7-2,ASKRERSYEQY
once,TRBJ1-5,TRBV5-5,ASSLGDRRSNQPQH
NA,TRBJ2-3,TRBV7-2,ASSLGGVAGAREGQY
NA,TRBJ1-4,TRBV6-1,ASRVGGTEKLF
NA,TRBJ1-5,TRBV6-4,ASSESGGGNQPQH
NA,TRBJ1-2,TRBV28,ASSLADRENYGYT
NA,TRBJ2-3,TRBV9,ASSVEAGGLTDTQY
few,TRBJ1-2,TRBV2,ASLGQGFNYGYT
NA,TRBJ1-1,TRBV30,AWTRRGNTEAF
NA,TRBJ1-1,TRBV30,AWSIGGGGTEAF
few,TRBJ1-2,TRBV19,ASSTFGTGNYGYT
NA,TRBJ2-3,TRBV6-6,ASSYGAASPDTQY
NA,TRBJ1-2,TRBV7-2,ASSLGHTFYGYT
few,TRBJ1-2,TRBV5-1,ASSLVGQRSYGYT
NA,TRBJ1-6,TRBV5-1,ASSNGAGNSPLH
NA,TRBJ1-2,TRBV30,ASNPAGGAGNGYT
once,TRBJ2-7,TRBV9,ASSVGDRGYEQY
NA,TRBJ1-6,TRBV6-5,ASSRLGQANSPLH